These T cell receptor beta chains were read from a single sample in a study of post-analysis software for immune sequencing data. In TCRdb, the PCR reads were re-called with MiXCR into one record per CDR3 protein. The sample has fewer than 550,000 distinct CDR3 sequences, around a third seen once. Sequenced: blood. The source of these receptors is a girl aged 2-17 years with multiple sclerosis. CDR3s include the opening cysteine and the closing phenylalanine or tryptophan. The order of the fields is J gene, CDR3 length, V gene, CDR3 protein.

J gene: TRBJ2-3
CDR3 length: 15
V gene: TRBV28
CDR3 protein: CTSSDTGGGGDTQYF

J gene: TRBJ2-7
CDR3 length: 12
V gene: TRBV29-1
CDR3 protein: CSVGLADYERYF

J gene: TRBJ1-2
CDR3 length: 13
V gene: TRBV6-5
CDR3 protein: CASSYGVGDGYTF

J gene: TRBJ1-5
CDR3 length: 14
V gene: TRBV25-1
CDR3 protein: CASSDSGQYQPQHF

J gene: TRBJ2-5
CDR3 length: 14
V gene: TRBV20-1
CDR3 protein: CSAPHAREGETQYF

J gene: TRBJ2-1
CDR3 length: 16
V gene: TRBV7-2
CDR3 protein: CASSLSSLAGRDEQFF

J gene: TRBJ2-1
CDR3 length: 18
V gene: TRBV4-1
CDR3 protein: CASSVFLAGGPSYNEQFF

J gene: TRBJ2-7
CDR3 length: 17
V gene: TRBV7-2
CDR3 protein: CASSLIAFGYSSYEQYF

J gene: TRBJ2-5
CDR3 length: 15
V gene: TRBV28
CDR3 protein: CASSLSGSYQETQYF

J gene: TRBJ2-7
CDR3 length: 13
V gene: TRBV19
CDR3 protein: CASSMEGNHEQYF

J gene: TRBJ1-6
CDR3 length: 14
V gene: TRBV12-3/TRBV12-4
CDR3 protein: CASSFETGNSPLHF

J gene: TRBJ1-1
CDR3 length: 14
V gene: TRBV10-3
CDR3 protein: CATARDRENTEAFF

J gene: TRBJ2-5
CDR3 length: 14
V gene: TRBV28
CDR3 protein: CASTAAGRQETQYF

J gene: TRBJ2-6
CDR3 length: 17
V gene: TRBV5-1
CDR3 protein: CASSPRTGGTGANVLTF

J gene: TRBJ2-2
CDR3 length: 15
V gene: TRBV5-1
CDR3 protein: CASSLEGTVTGELFF

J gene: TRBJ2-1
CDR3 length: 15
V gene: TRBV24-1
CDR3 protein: CATSDRVKARNEQFF

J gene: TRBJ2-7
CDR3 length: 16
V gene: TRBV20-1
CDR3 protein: CSARDYVRGRSYEQYF

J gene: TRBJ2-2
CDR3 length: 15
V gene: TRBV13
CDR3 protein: CASSWRTSGGGELFF

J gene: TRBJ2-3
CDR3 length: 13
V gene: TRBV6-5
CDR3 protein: CASGIPRTDTQYF

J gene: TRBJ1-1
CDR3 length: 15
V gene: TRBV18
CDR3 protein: CASSPGTAANTEAFF

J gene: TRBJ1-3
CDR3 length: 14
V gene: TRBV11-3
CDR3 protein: CASSLETPGNTIYF

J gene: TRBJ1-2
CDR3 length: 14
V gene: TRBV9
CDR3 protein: CASSSGTADYGYTF

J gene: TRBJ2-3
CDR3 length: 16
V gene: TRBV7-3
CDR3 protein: CASSLTLRGATDTQYF

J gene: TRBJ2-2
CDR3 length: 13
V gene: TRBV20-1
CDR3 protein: CSAPTYVTGELFF

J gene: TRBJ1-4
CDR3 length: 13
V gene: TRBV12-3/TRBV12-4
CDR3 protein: CASDGVTPEKLFF

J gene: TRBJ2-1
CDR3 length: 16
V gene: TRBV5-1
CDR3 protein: CASSRTRGRGYNEQFF

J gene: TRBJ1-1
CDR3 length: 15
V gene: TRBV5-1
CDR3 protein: CASSTGQGADTEAFF

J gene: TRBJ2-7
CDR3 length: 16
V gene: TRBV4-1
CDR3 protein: CASSQDHSGGAYEQYF

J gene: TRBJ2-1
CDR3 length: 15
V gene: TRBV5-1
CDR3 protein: CASTASPSSYNEQFF

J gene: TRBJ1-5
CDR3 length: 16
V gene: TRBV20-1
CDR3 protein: CSARDKGTAANQPQHF

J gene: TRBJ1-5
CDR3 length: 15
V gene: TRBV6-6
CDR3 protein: CASRLLGTGNQPQHF

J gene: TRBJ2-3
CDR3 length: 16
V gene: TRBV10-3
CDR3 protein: CAISESTVGGSDTQYF

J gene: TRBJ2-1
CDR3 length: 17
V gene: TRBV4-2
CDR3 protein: CASSQARTEVTYNEQFF

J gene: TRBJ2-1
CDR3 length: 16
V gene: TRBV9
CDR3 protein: CASSVAGSSSYNEQFF

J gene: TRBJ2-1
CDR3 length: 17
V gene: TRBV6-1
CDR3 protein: CASSERGTSGSYNEQFF

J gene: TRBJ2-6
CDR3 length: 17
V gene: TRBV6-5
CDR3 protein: CASSYDTQISGANVLTF

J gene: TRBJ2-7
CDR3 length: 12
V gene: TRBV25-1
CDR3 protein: CASRGTAYEQYF

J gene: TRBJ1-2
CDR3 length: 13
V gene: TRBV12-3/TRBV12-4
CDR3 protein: CASSSGLNYGYTF

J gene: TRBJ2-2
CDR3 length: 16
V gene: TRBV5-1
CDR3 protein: CASSLRQVSNTGELFF

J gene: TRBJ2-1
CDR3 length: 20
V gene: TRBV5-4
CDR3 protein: CASSPRGGSGGALGYNEQFF

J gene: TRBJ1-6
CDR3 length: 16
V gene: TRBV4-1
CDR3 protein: CASSATGTGDNSPLHF

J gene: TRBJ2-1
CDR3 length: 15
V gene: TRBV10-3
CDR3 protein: CAITRGGVVGNEQFF

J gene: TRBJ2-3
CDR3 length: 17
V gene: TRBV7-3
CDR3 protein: CASSSSGAGGYTDTQYF

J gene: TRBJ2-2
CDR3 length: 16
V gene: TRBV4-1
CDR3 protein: CASSQLNRFNTGELFF

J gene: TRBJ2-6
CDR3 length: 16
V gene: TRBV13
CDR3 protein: CASSLQSFSGANVLTF

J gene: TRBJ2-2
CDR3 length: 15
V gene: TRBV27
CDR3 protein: CASSSSGGETGELFF